This T cell receptor beta chain came from a study of blood T cell repertoires in COVID-19. Study details: Collection of acute and convalescent COVID-19 samples took place in the United States, Italy and Spain. Sample material is recorded as cDNA or gDNA derived from T cells, B-cell-depleted T cells, or PBMCs.

V shed 2 bases, J shed 2 bases, and the junction held 15 bases outside the gene matches. Germline loops: CDR1 SGHTA, CDR2 FQGNSA. The CDR3 is 19 residues long. Authors' processing steps: Amplification from reference gene primers served as the basis for estimated nucleated cell counts. TCRdb's table, derived via immunoSEQ multiplex PCR, lists solely in-frame clones and lacks some. Clone size and V and J calls were adopted from that table, with D and trimming inferred from the DNA. Among 90,000 to 100,000 clones listed, about four fifths were seen once. V usage is TRBV7-2 and J usage is TRBJ2-5; the match to TRBD2 covers 9 bases. This clonotype originated in a man aged 65-85 years with active or convalescent COVID-19. Sequenced sample: peripheral blood. The CDR3 spells CASSLRIVAGAWVQETQYF. The CDR3 DNA is TGTGCCAGCAGCTTACGGATCGTAGCGGGGGCCTGGGTTCAAGAGACCCAGTACTTC.